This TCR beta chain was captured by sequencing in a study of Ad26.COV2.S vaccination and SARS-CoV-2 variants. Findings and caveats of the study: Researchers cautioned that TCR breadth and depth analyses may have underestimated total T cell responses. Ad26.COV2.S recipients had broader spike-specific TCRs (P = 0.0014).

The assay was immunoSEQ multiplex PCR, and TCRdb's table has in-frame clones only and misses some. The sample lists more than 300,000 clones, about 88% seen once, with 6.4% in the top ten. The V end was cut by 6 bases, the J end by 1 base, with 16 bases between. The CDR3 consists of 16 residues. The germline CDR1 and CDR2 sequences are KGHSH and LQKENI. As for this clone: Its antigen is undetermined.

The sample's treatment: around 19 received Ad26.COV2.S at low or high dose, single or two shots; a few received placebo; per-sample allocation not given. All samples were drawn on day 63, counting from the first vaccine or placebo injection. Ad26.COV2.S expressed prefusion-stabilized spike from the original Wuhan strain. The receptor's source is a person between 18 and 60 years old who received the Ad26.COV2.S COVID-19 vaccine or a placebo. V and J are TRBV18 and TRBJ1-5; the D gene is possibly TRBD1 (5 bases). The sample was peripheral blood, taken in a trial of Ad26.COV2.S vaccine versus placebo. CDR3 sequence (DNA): TGTGCCAGCTCCCTATCCCAGCCAGGGAGCAATCAGCCCCAGCATTTT. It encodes CASSLSQPGSNQPQHF.